Detailed here is one TCR beta chain. The antigen remains undetermined. This sample is part of a study of shared clonotypes between healthy human individuals. General study findings and limits: How much donors shared clonotypes was expected to be affected by sequencing depth.

Naive CD8 cells comprised CD45RO-negative, CCR7-positively selected cells, excluding terminally differentiated effector memory CD45RA+ cells. Nashville, Tennessee was home to all donors, who were Caucasian adults. An even split of each subset's genomic DNA across several immunoSEQ plates was performed. The table came from immunoSEQ multiplex PCR; TCRdb's copy has only in-frame clones and leaves some out. The sample has some 2,000,000 clones; roughly 94% are singletons. The material sequenced was naive CD8+ T cells sorted from blood. The sequence derives from a young man in good health.

This CDR3 reads CASSWTTEETQYF. Written as DNA, the CDR3 is TGTGCCAGCAGCTGGACGACAGAAGAGACCCAGTACTTC. This chain links TRBV5-6 with TRBJ2-5; tentatively, D is TRBD1 (5 bases). With 3 bases removed from V and 3 bases from J, the gap between germline ends came to 9 bases. CDR1 is SGHDT, CDR2 YYEEEE, per germline. CDR3 length: 13 amino acids.